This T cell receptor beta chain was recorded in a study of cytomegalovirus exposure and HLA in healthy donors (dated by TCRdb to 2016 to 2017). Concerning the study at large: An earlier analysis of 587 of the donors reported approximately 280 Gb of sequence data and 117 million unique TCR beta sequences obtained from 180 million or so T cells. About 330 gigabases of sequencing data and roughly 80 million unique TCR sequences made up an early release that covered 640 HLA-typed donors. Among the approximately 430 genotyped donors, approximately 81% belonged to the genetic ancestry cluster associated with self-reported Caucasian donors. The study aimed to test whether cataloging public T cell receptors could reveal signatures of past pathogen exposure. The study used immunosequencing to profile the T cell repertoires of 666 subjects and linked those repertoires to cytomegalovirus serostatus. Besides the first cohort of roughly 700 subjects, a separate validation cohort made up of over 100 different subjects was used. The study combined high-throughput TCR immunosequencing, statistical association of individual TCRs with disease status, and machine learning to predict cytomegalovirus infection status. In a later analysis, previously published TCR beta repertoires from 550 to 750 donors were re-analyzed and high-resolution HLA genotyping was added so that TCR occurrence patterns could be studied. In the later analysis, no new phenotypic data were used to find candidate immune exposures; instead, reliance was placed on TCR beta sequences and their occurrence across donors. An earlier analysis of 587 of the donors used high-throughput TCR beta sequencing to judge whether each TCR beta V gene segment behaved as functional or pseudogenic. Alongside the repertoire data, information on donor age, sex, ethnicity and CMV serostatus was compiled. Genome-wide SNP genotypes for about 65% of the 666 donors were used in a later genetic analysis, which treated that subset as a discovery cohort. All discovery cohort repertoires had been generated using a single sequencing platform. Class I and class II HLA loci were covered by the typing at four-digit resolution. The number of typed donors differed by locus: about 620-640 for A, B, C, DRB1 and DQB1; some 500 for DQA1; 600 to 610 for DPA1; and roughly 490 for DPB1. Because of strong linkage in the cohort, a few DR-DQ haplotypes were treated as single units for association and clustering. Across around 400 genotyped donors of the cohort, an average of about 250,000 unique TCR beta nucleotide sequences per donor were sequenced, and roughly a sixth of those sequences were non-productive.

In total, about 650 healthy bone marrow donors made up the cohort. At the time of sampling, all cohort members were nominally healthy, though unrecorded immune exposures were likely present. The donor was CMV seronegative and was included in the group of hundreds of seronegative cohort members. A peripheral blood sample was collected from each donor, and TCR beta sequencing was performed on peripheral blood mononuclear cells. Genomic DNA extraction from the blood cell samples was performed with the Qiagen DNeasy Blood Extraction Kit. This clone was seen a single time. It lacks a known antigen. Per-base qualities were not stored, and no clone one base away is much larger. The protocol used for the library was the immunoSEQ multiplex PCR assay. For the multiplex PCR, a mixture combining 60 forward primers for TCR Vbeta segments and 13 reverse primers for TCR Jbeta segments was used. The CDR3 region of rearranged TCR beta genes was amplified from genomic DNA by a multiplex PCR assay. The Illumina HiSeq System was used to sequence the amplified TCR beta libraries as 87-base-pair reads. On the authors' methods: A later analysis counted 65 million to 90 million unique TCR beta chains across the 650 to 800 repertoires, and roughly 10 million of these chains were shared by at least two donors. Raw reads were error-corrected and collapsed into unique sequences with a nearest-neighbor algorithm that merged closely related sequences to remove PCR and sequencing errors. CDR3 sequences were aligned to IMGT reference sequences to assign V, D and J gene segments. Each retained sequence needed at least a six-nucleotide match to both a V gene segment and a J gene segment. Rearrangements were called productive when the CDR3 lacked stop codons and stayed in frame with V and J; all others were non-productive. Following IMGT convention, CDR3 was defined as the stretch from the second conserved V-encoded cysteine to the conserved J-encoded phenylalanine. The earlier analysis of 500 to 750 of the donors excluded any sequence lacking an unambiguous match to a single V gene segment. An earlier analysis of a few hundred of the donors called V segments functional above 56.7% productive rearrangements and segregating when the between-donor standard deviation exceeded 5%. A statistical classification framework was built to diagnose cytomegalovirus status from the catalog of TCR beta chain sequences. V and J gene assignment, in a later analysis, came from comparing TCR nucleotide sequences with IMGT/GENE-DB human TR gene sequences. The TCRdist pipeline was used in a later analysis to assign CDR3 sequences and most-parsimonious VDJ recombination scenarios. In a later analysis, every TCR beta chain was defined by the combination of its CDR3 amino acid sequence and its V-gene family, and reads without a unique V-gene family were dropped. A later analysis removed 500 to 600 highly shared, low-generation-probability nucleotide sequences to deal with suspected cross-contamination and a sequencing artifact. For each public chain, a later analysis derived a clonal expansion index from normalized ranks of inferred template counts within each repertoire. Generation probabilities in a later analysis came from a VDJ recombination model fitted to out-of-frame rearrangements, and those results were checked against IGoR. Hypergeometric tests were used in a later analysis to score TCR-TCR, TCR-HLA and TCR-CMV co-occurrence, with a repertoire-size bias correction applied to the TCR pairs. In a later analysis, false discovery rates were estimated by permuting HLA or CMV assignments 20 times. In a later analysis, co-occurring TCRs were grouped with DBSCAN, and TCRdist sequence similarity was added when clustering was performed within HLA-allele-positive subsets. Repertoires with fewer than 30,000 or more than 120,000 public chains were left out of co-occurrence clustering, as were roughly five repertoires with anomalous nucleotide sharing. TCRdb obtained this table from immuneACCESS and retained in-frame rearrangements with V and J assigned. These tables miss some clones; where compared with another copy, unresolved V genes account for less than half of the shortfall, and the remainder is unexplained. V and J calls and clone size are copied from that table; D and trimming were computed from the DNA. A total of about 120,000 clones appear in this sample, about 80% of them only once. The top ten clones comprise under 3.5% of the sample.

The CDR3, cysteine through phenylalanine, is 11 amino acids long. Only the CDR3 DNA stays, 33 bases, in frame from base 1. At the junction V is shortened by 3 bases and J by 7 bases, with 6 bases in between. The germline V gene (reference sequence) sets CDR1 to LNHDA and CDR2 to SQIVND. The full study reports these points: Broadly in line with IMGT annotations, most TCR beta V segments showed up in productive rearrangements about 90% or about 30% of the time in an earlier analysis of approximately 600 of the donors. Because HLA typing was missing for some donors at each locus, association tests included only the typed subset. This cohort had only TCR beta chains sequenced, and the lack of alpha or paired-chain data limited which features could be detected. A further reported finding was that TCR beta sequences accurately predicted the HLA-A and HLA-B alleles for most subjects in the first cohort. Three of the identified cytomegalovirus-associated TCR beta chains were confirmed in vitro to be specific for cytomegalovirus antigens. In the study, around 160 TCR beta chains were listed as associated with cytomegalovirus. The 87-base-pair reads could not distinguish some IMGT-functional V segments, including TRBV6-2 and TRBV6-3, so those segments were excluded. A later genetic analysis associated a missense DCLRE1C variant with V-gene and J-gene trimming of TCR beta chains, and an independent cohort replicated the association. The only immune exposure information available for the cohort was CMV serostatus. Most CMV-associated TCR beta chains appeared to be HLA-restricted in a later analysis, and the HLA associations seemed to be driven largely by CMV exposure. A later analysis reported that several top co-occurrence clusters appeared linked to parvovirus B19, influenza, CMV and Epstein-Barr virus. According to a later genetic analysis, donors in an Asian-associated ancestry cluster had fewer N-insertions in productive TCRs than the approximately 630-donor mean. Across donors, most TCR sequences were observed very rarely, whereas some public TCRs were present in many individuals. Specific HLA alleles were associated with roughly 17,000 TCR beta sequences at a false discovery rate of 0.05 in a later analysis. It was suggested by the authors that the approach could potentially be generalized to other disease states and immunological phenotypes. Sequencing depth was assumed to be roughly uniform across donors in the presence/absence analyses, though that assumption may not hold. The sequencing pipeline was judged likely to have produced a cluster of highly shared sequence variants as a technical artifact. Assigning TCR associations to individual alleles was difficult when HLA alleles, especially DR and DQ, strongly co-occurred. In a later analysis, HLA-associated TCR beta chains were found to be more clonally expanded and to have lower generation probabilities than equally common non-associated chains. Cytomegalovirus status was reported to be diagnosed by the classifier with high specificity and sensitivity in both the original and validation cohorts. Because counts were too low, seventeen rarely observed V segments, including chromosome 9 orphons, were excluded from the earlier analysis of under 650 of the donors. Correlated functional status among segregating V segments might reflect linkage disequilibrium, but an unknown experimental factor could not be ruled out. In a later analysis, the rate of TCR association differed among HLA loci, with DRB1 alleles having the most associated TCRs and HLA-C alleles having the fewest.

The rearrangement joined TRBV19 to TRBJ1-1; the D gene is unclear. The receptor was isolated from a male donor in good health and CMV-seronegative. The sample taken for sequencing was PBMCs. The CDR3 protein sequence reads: CASSISGEAFF. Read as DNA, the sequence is TGTGCCAGTAGTATCAGCGGTGAAGCTTTCTTT.